This record looks at one T cell receptor beta chain sequence and its context. Its specificity is unknown. The germline CDR1 and CDR2 sequences are SGHTA and FQGNSA. CDR3 length: 15 amino acids. The trim removed 4 bases at V and 10 bases at J, leaving 14 bases unmatched. TCRdb keeps only in-frame clones here, not all; method: immunoSEQ multiplex PCR. The table has fewer than 150,000 clones, around 93% seen once. This sample stems from a study of T cell responses to AZD1222 COVID-19 vaccine. Study-wide points: Two AZD1222 administrations were followed by greater Spike-specific TCR breadth and depth. None of the repertoires were sampled until the peak T cell response had passed.

The sequence came from an adult who received the AZD1222 COVID-19 vaccine. The chain employs TRBV7-2 and TRBJ1-2; 8 bases line up with TRBD1. Sequencing used peripheral blood, obtained 28 days after the second AZD1222 dose. The DNA for the CDR3 is TGTGCCAGCAGCTCGGACAGGGTTTCGTGGGAAGTCTACACCTTC. The encoded protein is CASSSDRVSWEVYTF.